This T cell receptor (beta chain) is from a study of siplizumab effects on memory and regulatory T cells. On this clone: The antigen is not known.

CDR3 size: 15 residues. Germline V gene sequence: CDR1 LNHDA, CDR2 SQIVND (reference sequence). J lost 3 bases, V lost 3 bases, and 2 bases had no gene match. Measured with immunoSEQ multiplex PCR; TCRdb has only the in-frame clones, and not every one. The sample consists of 100,000 or so clones, 94% of them appearing once. Study observations and caveats: Roughly 75-95% of proliferating CD4+ or CD8+ clones lacked a naive or memory phenotype that could be assigned. Where siplizumab was present, mappable alloreactive CD4+ clones averaged approximately 66% Treg-derived, compared with roughly 26% in controls.

The specimen was Tregs sorted from blood. The source is a human donor in good health. V usage is TRBV19 and J usage is TRBJ1-5; 10 nucleotides match TRBD1. The CDR3 DNA sequence: TGTGCCAGTAGTATCGACAGGGGGCTCAATCAGCCCCAGCATTTT. It specifies CASSIDRGLNQPQHF. Full variable domain (outside the CDR3, taken from reference TRBV19 and TRBJ1-5): DGGITQSPKYLFRKEGQNVTLSCEQNLNHDAMYWYRQDPGQGLRLIYYSQIVNDFQKGDIAEGYSVSREKKESFPLTVTSAQKNPTAFYLCASSIDRGLNQPQHFGDGTRLSIL.